The entry below gives a single TCR beta chain sequence along with its context. The antigen is not known. Germline V gene lookup returns CDR1 DFQATT and CDR2 SNEGSKA (reference sequence). Trimming left V 3 bases short and J 6 bases short, with 9 bases between. The CDR3 is 12 residues long. The data are from a study of T cells after yellow fever vaccination. Study-wide findings and caveats: Abundant bulk-derived clonotypes could contaminate FACS-sorted repertoires.

TCRdb re-analysed the 5' RACE reads in MiXCR, keeping a single row per CDR3 protein. The repertoire includes 200,000 to 300,000 distinct CDR3 sequences, roughly 13% of them detected once, and 0.4% to 0.55% sits in the top ten. This TCR came from a man between 25 and 39 years old who received the YFV17D yellow fever vaccine. The input for sequencing was CD4+ T cells sorted from PBMCs, taken 45 days after the yellow fever booster vaccination. V is TRBV20-1 and J is TRBJ2-1; D uncertain. The CDR3 spells CSASVWGNEQFF. DNA of the CDR3: TGCAGTGCTAGTGTGTGGGGCAATGAGCAGTTCTTC.